This T cell receptor beta chain emerged from a study of cytomegalovirus exposure and HLA in healthy donors. Overall study: Most genotyped donors, over 70% of more than 300, had Caucasian-associated genetic ancestry. General study points: Immune exposure was documented only through CMV serostatus. Later analysis indicated greater clonal expansion among HLA-associated TCR beta chains than among equally common other chains.

The CDR3 extends over 16 amino acids. V was clipped by 5 bases and J by 3 bases, with 21 bases between them. Germline V gene data show CDR1 as GTSNPN and CDR2 as SVGIG (reference sequence). Turning to this clone: Its matching antigen is unknown.

The PCR employed 60 Vbeta primers together with 13 Jbeta primers. Measured with immunoSEQ multiplex PCR; TCRdb has only the in-frame clones, and not every one. Of under 90,000 clones in the sample, about 70% were seen once. This TCR was recovered from a man aged 35-49 years in good health and CMV-seropositive. The sequenced sample was PBMCs. This chain uses TRBV30 with TRBJ2-3; D may be TRBD2 (7 bases). The CDR3 DNA follows: TGTGCCTGGGACCCCGGTGGAGGGGGGGGAACAGATACGCAGTATTTT. It specifies CAWDPGGGGGTDTQYF.